This is a list of T cell receptor beta chains from one sample in a study of blood T cell repertoires in COVID-19. This table comes from immunoSEQ multiplex PCR, and its TCRdb copy is limited to in-frame clones, with some not included. The sample lists a few hundred thousand clones; around 84% were seen once. The sample consisted of peripheral blood. Receptors originate from a man younger than 40 with active or convalescent COVID-19. Both conserved end residues are part of each CDR3. D genes are given only for firm matches. Expanded clones are given a class, and other clones once, few, many or no size at all.

D,J,size,V,CDR3,DNA
NA,TRBJ2-3,NA,TRBV7-2,CASSSPSGRPSTDTQYF,TGTGCCAGCAGCTCCCCCAGTGGGAGGCCGAGCACAGATACGCAGTATTTT
NA,TRBJ1-1,NA,TRBV11-3,CASSPTSGKNTEAFF,TGTGCCAGCAGCCCAACCTCGGGGAAGAACACTGAAGCTTTCTTT
TRBD2,TRBJ2-5,NA,TRBV29-1,CSVQSGGHRETQYF,TGCAGCGTTCAGAGCGGGGGGCATCGGGAGACCCAGTACTTC
TRBD1,TRBJ1-2,NA,TRBV3-1/TRBV3-2,CASSRSDRDPLANYGYTF,TGTGCCAGCAGCCGAAGCGACAGGGACCCTTTAGCTAACTATGGCTACACCTTC
NA,TRBJ1-4,NA,TRBV28,CASHSSGGVGERLFF,TGTGCCAGCCACTCATCTGGAGGGGTTGGTGAAAGACTGTTTTTT
NA,TRBJ1-5,NA,TRBV7-2,CASSFGGNQPQHF,TGTGCCAGCAGCTTTGGAGGGAATCAGCCCCAGCATTTT
TRBD1,TRBJ1-2,NA,TRBV29-1,CSISGDRGVLGYTF,TGCAGCATCTCCGGGGACAGGGGGGTACTTGGCTACACCTTC
TRBD2,TRBJ2-7,NA,TRBV5-4,CASSLKLAGAEQYF,TGTGCCAGCAGCTTGAAACTAGCGGGGGCCGAGCAGTACTTC
NA,TRBJ2-2,NA,TRBV5-1,CASSLAAVPGELFF,TGCGCCAGCAGCTTGGCCGCGGTTCCCGGGGAGCTGTTTTTT
NA,TRBJ1-4,NA,TRBV6-5,CASSLYQGTNEKLFF,TGTGCCAGCTCCCTGTACCAGGGTACTAATGAAAAACTGTTTTTT
NA,TRBJ2-7,NA,TRBV3-1/TRBV3-2,CASSQVGGLAVSYEQYF,TGTGCCAGCAGCCAAGTCGGGGGGCTAGCGGTCTCCTACGAGCAGTACTTC
NA,TRBJ2-1,NA,TRBV9,CASSGGGVLYNEQFF,TGTGCCAGCAGCGGTGGCGGAGTACTCTACAATGAGCAGTTCTTC
TRBD2,TRBJ2-7,once,TRBV12-3/TRBV12-4,CASRAGGREQYF,TGTGCCAGCAGAGCGGGGGGGCGCGAGCAGTACTTC
NA,TRBJ2-7,NA,TRBV20-1,CSASMGPTSYEQYF,TGCAGTGCTAGTATGGGGCCAACGTCCTACGAGCAGTACTTC
NA,TRBJ1-2,NA,TRBV5-4,CASRNVGGGDYGYTF,TGTGCCAGCAGGAATGTGGGAGGGGGAGACTATGGCTACACCTTC
TRBD1,TRBJ1-5,NA,TRBV25-1,CASSAQLQTGGRQPQHF,TGTGCCAGCAGTGCGCAACTACAAACAGGGGGCCGTCAGCCCCAGCATTTT
TRBD2,TRBJ2-5,NA,TRBV11-2,CASSSLAGYQETQYF,TGTGCCAGCAGCTCTCTAGCGGGGTACCAAGAGACCCAGTACTTC
TRBD2,TRBJ2-1,NA,TRBV7-6,CASSLMSGLAGGKDEQFF,TGTGCCAGCAGCTTAATGTCGGGACTAGCGGGAGGGAAGGATGAGCAGTTCTTC
NA,TRBJ2-1,NA,TRBV5-1,CASSSSRGEQFF,TGCGCCAGCAGCAGTTCTAGAGGGGAGCAGTTCTTC
NA,TRBJ2-2,NA,TRBV25-1,CASSDAGGGGELFF,TGTGCCAGCAGTGACGCAGGGGGAGGCGGGGAGCTGTTTTTT
NA,TRBJ1-2,NA,TRBV28,CASRPTGERGYTF,TGTGCCAGCAGACCGACGGGAGAGAGGGGCTACACCTTC
NA,TRBJ1-2,NA,TRBV19,CASSMEGTPNYGYTF,TGTGCCAGTAGTATGGAGGGTACCCCTAACTATGGCTACACCTTC
NA,TRBJ2-1,NA,TRBV29-1,CSVIRDYNEQFF,TGCAGCGTTATCCGGGACTACAATGAGCAGTTCTTC
NA,TRBJ1-4,NA,TRBV30,CAWREAGPPEKLFF,TGTGCCTGGAGGGAGGCAGGTCCCCCTGAAAAACTGTTTTTT
NA,TRBJ2-1,NA,TRBV4-3,CASSQTQGRAYNEQFF,TGCGCCAGCAGCCAGACACAGGGTAGGGCCTACAATGAGCAGTTCTTC
NA,TRBJ1-3,many,TRBV3-1/TRBV3-2,CASSQVVDSSGNTIYF,TGTGCCAGCAGCCAAGTAGTCGACAGCTCTGGAAACACCATATATTTT
NA,TRBJ2-7,NA,TRBV4-1,CASSQVARSTGGGQYF,TGCGCCAGCAGCCAAGTAGCGCGGTCGACTGGGGGCGGGCAGTACTTC
TRBD1,TRBJ1-4,NA,TRBV2,CASSEVEAGGQKLFF,TGTGCCAGCAGTGAAGTGGAGGCAGGGGGCCAAAAACTGTTTTTT
NA,TRBJ1-2,NA,TRBV13,CASSPGGNYGYTF,TGTGCCAGCAGCCCCGGAGGGAACTATGGCTACACCTTC
NA,TRBJ1-1,NA,TRBV2,CASSEAQRVIMNTEAFF,TGTGCCAGCAGTGAAGCCCAGCGGGTCATCATGAACACTGAAGCTTTCTTT
NA,TRBJ2-2,NA,TRBV10-3,CAIRSDRNLGAGELFF,TGTGCCATCAGGTCAGATAGGAATCTAGGAGCCGGGGAGCTGTTTTTT
NA,TRBJ2-5,NA,TRBV6-2/TRBV6-3,CASSKSRLQETQYF,TGTGCCAGCAGCAAGTCGCGATTACAAGAGACCCAGTACTTC
NA,TRBJ2-2,NA,TRBV7-2,CASSFRTGELFF,TGTGCCAGCAGCTTCAGAACCGGGGAGCTGTTTTTT
TRBD1,TRBJ2-7,NA,TRBV5-1,CASSLEGTGAYEQYF,TGCGCCAGCAGCTTGGAGGGGACAGGGGCCTACGAGCAGTACTTC
NA,TRBJ2-7,NA,TRBV12-3/TRBV12-4,CASSLGGGEQYF,TGTGCCAGCAGTTTGGGGGGTGGGGAGCAGTACTTC
TRBD1,TRBJ2-1,NA,TRBV4-3,CASSGWDRVSEQFF,TGCGCCAGCAGCGGGTGGGACAGGGTTAGTGAGCAGTTCTTC
NA,TRBJ1-2,NA,TRBV6-1,CASSEGPPGLYGYTF,TGTGCCAGCAGTGAGGGGCCACCCGGGCTCTATGGCTACACCTTC
TRBD1,TRBJ1-5,NA,TRBV7-2,CASSPRGTANQPQHF,TGTGCCAGCAGCCCCCGGGGGACAGCCAATCAGCCCCAGCATTTT
NA,TRBJ1-6,NA,TRBV19,CASSISSGNSPLHF,TGTGCCAGTAGTATATCCTCGGGTAATTCACCCCTCCACTTT
NA,TRBJ2-1,NA,TRBV18,CASSPRGSYNEQFF,TGTGCCAGCTCTCCAAGAGGCTCCTACAATGAGCAGTTCTTC
NA,TRBJ1-2,NA,TRBV28,CASSNSLYGYTF,TGTGCCAGCAGTAACAGTTTATATGGCTACACCTTC
TRBD2,TRBJ2-4,NA,TRBV25-1,CASSGGDIQYF,TGTGCCAGCAGCGGGGGGGACATTCAGTACTTC
TRBD2,TRBJ2-1,NA,TRBV18,CASSPPVSGDPYNEQFF,TGTGCCAGCTCACCACCGGTTAGCGGGGATCCATACAATGAGCAGTTCTTC
TRBD1,TRBJ1-1,once,TRBV6-5,CASRQGTEAFF,TGTGCCAGCAGACAGGGGACTGAAGCTTTCTTT
TRBD2,TRBJ2-7,once,TRBV6-1,CASSEAASGRLYEQYF,TGTGCCAGCAGTGAAGCGGCTAGCGGGAGATTGTACGAGCAGTACTTC